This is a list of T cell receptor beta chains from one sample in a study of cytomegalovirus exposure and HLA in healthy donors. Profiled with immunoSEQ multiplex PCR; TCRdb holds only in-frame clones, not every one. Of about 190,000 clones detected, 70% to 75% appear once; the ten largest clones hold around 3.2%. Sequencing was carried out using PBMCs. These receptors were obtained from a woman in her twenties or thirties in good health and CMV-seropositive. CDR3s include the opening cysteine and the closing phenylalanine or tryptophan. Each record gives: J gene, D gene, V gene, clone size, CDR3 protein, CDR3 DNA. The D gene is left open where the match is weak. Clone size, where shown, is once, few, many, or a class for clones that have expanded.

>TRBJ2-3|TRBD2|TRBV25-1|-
CASSEGSGGRTDTQYF
TGTGCCAGCAGTGAAGGGTCGGGAGGCCGCACAGATACGCAGTATTTT
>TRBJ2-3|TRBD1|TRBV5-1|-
CASSARTGDTDTQYF
TGCGCCAGCAGCGCCCGGACAGGGGACACAGATACGCAGTATTTT
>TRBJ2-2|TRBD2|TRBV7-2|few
CASSLVLAGIGGELFF
TGTGCCAGCAGCTTAGTTCTAGCGGGAATCGGCGGGGAGCTGTTTTTT
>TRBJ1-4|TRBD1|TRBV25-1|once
CASSEFWDRDEKLFF
TGTGCCAGCAGTGAATTCTGGGACAGGGATGAAAAACTGTTTTTT
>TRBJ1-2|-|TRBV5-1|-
CATSPSGTNYGYTF
TGCGCCACTTCCCCCTCCGGGACTAACTATGGCTACACCTTC
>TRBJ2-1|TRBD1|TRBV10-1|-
CASSDPGGRIYNEQFF
TGCGCCAGCAGTGACCCAGGGGGTCGGATCTACAATGAGCAGTTCTTC
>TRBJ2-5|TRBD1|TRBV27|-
CASSPRTGQETQYF
TGTGCCAGCAGTCCCCGGACAGGACAAGAGACCCAGTACTTC
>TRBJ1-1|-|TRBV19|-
CASSISQGMNTEAFF
TGTGCCAGTAGTATTTCTCAGGGGATGAACACTGAAGCTTTCTTT
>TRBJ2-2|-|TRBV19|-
CASTYSGLNTGELFF
TGTGCCAGTACCTACTCAGGACTGAACACCGGGGAGCTGTTTTTT
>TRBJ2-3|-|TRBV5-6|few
CASSLEQGRTDTQYF
TGTGCCAGCAGCTTGGAACAGGGTAGGACAGATACGCAGTATTTT
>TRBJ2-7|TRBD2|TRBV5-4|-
CASSSRLAGSEQYF
TGTGCCAGCAGTTCCCGACTAGCGGGAAGCGAGCAGTACTTC
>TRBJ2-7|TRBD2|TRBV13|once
CASSRPGAGGPHEQYF
TGTGCCAGCAGCCGCCCGGGGGCGGGAGGGCCCCACGAGCAGTACTTC
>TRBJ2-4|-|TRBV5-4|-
CASSLGMAGAENIQYF
TGTGCCAGCAGCTTGGGAATGGCAGGGGCCGAGAACATTCAGTACTTC
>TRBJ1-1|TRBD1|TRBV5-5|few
CASSAPGQKNTEAFF
TGTGCCAGCAGCGCGCCGGGACAGAAGAACACTGAAGCTTTCTTT
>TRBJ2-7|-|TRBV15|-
CATSRENSEQYF
TGTGCCACCAGCAGAGAAAACAGCGAGCAGTACTTC
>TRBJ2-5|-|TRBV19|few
CASSIQGQETQYF
TGTGCCAGTAGTATCCAGGGCCAAGAGACCCAGTACTTC
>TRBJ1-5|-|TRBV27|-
CASSFGGSAQPQHF
TGTGCCAGCAGTTTTGGGGGCTCGGCTCAGCCCCAGCATTTT
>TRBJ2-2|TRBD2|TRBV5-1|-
CASSLVSGRAQAGELFF
TGCGCCAGCAGCTTGGTTAGCGGGAGGGCCCAGGCCGGGGAGCTGTTTTTT
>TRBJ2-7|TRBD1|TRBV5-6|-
CASSLVASDRGYEQYF
TGTGCCAGCAGCTTGGTCGCGTCTGACAGGGGCTACGAGCAGTACTTC
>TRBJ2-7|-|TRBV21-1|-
CASSYKEGTGVSYEQYF
TGTGCCAGCAGCTACAAGGAGGGGACAGGGGTCTCCTACGAGCAGTACTTC
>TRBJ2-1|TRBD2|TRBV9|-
CASSVGTSGNNEQFF
TGTGCCAGCAGCGTCGGCACTAGCGGAAACAATGAGCAGTTCTTC
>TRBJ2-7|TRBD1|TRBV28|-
CASSPPFVGTAGYEQYF
TGTGCCAGCAGTCCTCCTTTTGTTGGGACAGCTGGCTACGAGCAGTACTTC
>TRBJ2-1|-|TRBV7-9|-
CASSLGAGPQGGEQFF
TGTGCCAGCAGCTTAGGAGCCGGCCCCCAAGGGGGTGAGCAGTTCTTC
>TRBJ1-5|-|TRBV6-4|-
CASSDSGGQPQHF
TGTGCCAGCAGTGACTCGGGGGGGCAGCCCCAGCATTTT